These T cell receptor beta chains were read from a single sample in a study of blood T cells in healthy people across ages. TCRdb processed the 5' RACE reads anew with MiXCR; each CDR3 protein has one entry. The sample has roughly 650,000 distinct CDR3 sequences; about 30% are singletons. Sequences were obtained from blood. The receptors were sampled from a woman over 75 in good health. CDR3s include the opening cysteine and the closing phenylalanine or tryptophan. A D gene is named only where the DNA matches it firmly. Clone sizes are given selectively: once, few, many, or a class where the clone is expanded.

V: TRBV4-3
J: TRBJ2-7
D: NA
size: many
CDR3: CASSQDLVDEQYF
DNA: TGCGCCAGCAGCCAAGATCTAGTCGACGAGCAGTACTTC

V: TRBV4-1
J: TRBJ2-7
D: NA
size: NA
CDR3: CASSQDQGTGWTGREQYF
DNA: TGCGCCAGCAGCCAAGATCAGGGGACGGGGTGGACCGGGCGCGAGCAGTACTTC

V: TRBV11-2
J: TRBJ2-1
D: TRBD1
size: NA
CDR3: CASSGGQGQETQFF
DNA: TGTGCCAGCAGTGGGGGACAGGGTCAAGAGACCCAGTTCTTC

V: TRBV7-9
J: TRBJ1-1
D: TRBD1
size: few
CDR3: CASSAGTGIITEAFF
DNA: TGTGCCAGCAGCGCCGGGACAGGGATTATCACTGAAGCTTTCTTT

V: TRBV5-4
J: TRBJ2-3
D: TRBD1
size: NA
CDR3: CASRRGPTSTDTQYF
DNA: TGTGCCAGTCGAAGGGGGCCCACAAGCACAGATACGCAGTATTTT

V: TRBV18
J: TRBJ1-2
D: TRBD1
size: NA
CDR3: CASSRDNTGGDGYTF
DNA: TGTGCCAGCTCACGAGATAACACAGGGGGCGATGGCTACACCTTC

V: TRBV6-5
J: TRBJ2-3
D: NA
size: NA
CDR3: CASSYPLASALRGGTQYF
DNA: TGTGCCAGCAGTTACCCCCTTGCTAGCGCCTTGAGGGGAGGTACGCAGTATTTT

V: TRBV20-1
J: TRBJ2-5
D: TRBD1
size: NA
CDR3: CSAADRVTKNIQYF
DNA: TGCAGTGCTGCCGACAGGGTTACAAAAAACATCCAGTACTTC

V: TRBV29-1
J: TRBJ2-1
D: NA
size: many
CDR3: CSAGWRGGTDEQFF
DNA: TGCAGCGCCGGCTGGAGGGGGGGCACGGATGAGCAGTTCTTC

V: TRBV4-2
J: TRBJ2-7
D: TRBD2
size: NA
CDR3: CASSPSTSEVTGEQYF
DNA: TGTGCCAGCAGCCCATCGACTAGCGAGGTAACGGGGGAGCAGTACTTC

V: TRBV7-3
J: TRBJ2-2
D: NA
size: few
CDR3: CASSSVATGELFF
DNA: TGTGCCAGCAGCTCAGTCGCGACCGGGGAGCTGTTTTTT

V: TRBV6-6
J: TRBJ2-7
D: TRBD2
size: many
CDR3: CASSYSKVAGGRAPYF
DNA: TGTGCCAGCAGTTACTCGAAGGTGGCGGGGGGACGCGCCCCGTACTTC

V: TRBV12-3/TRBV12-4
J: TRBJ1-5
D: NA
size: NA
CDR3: CASRRQDNQPQHF
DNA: TGTGCCAGCAGGCGACAGGACAATCAGCCCCAGCATTTT

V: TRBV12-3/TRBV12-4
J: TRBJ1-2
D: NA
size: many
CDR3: CASSPFVVYGYTF
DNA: TGTGCCAGCAGTCCTTTTGTAGTCTATGGCTACACCTTC

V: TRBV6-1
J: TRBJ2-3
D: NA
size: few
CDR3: CASRPTGLYPQYF
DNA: TGTGCCAGCAGGCCCACGGGGCTGTATCCGCAGTATTTT

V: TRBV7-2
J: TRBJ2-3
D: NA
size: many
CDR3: CASSFQGLVTDTQYF
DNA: TGTGCCAGCAGCTTCCAGGGACTCGTGACGGATACGCAGTATTTT

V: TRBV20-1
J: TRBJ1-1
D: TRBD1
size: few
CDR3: CSARSQTGAPEAFF
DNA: TGCAGTGCTAGATCCCAGACAGGGGCTCCTGAAGCTTTCTTT

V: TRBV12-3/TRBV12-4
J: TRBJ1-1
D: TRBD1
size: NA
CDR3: CASSLGQGLQNTEAFF
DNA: TGTGCCAGCAGTTTGGGACAGGGGCTACAGAACACTGAAGCTTTCTTT

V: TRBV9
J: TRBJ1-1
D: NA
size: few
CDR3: CASSVSSVVNTEAFF
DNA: TGTGCCAGCAGCGTCTCCTCGGTCGTTAACACTGAAGCTTTCTTT

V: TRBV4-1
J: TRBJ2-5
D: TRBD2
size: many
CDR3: CASSQRGGLLGQETQYF
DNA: TGCGCCAGCAGCCAACGGGGGGGCCTTTTGGGGCAGGAGACCCAGTACTTC

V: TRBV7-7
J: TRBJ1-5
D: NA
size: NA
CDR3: CASSPSTGAKSNQPQHF
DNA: TGTGCCAGCAGCCCGTCGACAGGCGCCAAGAGCAATCAGCCCCAGCATTTT

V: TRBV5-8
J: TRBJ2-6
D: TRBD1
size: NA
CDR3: CASTVAGGAGANVLTF
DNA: TGTGCCAGCACAGTTGCAGGGGGCGCCGGGGCCAACGTCCTGACTTTC

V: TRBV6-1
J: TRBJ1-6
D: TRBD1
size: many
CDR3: CASSDPGGQSPLHF
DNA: TGTGCCAGCAGTGACCCAGGGGGCCAATCACCCCTCCACTTT

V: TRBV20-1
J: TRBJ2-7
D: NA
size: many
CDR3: CSASDFTYEQYF
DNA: TGCAGTGCTAGCGACTTCACCTACGAGCAGTACTTC

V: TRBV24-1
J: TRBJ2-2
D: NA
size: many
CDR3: CATSDLTGELFF
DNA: TGTGCCACCAGTGATTTGACCGGGGAGCTGTTTTTT

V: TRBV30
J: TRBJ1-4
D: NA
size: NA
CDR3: CAWSASGTLFEPAKEKLFF
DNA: TGTGCCTGGAGTGCCTCCGGGACACTGTTTGAGCCCGCCAAGGAAAAACTGTTTTTT